This T cell receptor beta chain was documented in a study of cytomegalovirus exposure and HLA in healthy donors. Looking at the study overall: In an early release, HLA-typed donors contributed approximately 82 million unique TCR sequences. Overall study findings and caveats: A few CMV-associated chains proved CMV antigen-specific in vitro. Listed as cytomegalovirus-associated were 164 TCR beta chains. Rare sequences made up most TCRs, while some public TCRs were found in many donors.

This clone was seen once. As yet, its antigen is unknown. This CDR3 region has 16 residues. Germline V CDR1 and CDR2: MNHNS, SASEGT. The junction had 11 bases not matched to a gene; V was cut back by 3 bases and J by 8 bases. This PCR relied on a set of 60 Vbeta primers and 13 Jbeta primers. Sequenced by immunoSEQ multiplex PCR; TCRdb stores in-frame clones only, minus some. The sample shows about 61,000 clones, approximately 88% of them seen only once. Material: PBMCs. The V and J genes are TRBV6-1 and TRBJ2-3; the match to TRBD2 covers 10 bases. This receptor was obtained from a man aged 25 to 40 in good health and CMV-seropositive. The CDR3, as DNA: TGTGCCAGCAGTGAGCCCCCGGGACTAGCGTGGGGTACGCAGTATTTT. Translated: CASSEPPGLAWGTQYF.